This TCR beta chain was captured in a study of CD8 T cell repertoires and HIV-1 epitope variants. Across the study: Controls were a CMV, EBV and flu peptide pool, Ebola AY9 negative control, and no-peptide well. T cells were cultured for approximately ten days with cytokines added on days 3 and 7. The study, taken as a whole, reports: No clonotypes responded to the TAALDMSHF plasma variant; about five recognized KF9, one HW9.

The table came from immunoSEQ multiplex PCR; TCRdb's copy has only in-frame clones and leaves some out. The sample lists 95,000 or so clones, 74% occurring once. Germline V lookup: CDR1 ENHRY, CDR2 SYGVKD. The CDR3 has 15 amino acids. Trimming left V 2 bases short and J 2 bases short, with 12 bases between. This clone has a count of ten or more. Antigen unknown. This chain connects TRBV10-3 to TRBJ1-1, with D maybe TRBD1 (5 bases). The sequence was obtained from a male donor with HIV. Specimen: uncultured baseline CD8+ T cells from peripheral blood mononuclear cells (PBMCs). CDR3 sequence reads: CAISEPTTANTEAFF. For the CDR3, the DNA is TGTGCCATCAGTGAGCCTACGACAGCCAACACTGAAGCTTTCTTT.